This T cell receptor (beta chain) stems from a study of blood T cell repertoires in COVID-19. On the study more broadly: Italy, Spain and the United States were the sources of the convalescent and acute COVID-19 samples. From T cells, B-cell-depleted T cells, or PBMCs came the material, which was cDNA or gDNA.

As handled by the study authors: Nucleated cell number was recorded as an estimate derived from reference gene primer amplification. This table comes from immunoSEQ multiplex PCR, and its TCRdb copy is limited to in-frame clones, with some not included. Clonal size and the V and J genes are those of that table, whereas D and trimming came from the DNA. This table holds just over 70,000 clones, about 68% found once. Germline assignment: CDR1 MNHEY and CDR2 SVGEGT. The CDR3 length is 15 residues. Trimming removed 6 bases at V and 0 bases at J, with 14 bases between. This sequence originates from a woman between 65 and 79 years old with acute or convalescent COVID-19. V is TRBV6-2 or TRBV6-3 and J is TRBJ1-1, with D hard to call. The sequenced material came from peripheral blood. The CDR3 loop is CASSDKRGMNTEAFF. Written as DNA, the CDR3 is TGTGCCAGCAGCGACAAACGTGGCATGAACACTGAAGCTTTCTTT.